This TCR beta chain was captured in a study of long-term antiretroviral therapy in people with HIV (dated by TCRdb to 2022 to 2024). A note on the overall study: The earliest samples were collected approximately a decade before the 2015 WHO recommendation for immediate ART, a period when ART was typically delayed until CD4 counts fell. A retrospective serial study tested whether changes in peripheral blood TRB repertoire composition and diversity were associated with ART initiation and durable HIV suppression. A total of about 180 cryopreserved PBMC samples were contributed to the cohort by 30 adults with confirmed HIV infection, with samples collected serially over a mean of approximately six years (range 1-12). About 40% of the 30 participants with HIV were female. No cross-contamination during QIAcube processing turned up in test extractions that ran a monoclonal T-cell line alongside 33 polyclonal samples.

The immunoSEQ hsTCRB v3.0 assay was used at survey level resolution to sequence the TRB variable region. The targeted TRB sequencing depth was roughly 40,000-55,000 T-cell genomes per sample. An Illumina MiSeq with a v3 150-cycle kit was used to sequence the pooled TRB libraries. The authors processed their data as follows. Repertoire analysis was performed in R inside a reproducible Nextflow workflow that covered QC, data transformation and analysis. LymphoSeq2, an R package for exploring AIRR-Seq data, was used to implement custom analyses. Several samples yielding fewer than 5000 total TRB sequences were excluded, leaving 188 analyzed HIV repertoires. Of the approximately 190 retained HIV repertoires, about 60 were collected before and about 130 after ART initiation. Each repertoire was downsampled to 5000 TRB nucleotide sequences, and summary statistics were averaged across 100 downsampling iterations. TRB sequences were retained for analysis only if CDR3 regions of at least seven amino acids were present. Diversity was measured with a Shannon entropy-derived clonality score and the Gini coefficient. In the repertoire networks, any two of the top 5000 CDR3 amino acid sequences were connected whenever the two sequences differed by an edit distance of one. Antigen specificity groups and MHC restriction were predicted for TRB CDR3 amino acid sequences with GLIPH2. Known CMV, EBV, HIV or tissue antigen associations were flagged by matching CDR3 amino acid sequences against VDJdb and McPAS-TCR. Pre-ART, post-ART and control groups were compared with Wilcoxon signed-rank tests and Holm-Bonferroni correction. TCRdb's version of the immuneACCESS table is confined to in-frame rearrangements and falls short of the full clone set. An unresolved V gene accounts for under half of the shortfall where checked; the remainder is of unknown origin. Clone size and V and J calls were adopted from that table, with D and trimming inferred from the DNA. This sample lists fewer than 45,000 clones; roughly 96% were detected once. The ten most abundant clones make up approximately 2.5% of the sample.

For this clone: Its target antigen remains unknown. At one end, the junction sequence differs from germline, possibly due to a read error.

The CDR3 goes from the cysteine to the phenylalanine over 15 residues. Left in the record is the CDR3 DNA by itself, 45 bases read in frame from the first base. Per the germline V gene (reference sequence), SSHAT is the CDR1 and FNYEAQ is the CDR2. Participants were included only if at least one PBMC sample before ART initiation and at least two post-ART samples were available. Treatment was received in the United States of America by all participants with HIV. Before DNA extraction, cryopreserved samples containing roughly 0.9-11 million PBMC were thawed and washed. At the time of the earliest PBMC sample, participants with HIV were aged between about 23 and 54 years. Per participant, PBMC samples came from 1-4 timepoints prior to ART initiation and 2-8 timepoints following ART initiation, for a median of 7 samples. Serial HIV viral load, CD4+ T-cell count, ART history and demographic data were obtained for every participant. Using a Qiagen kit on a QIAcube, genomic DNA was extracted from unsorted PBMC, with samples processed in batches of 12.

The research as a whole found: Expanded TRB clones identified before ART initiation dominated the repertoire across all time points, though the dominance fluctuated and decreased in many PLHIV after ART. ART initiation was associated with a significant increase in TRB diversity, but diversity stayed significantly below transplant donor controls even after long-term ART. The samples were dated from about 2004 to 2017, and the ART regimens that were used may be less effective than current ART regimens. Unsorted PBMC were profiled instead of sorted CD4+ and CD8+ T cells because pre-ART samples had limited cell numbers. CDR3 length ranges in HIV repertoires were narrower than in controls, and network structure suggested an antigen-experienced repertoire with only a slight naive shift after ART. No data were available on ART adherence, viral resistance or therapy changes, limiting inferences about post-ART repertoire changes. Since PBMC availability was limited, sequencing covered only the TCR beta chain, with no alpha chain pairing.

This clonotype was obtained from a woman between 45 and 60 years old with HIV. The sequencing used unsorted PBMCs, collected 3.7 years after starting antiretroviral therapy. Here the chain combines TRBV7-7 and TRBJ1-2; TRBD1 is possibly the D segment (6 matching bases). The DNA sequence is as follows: TGTGCTAGCAGCTACCGGGACACCCCTAACTATGGCTACACCTTC. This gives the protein CASSYRDTPNYGYTF.